One and the same sample provided the 27 T cell receptor beta chains below, sequenced in a study of shared clonotypes between healthy human individuals. Naive CD8 cells lacked CD45RO and underwent positive selection for CCR7, leaving out terminally differentiated effector memory CD45RA+ cells. The data were produced by immunoSEQ multiplex PCR, yet TCRdb's version contains in-frame clones alone and is incomplete. The table has millions of clones, about 92% seen once. Sequenced sample: naive CD8+ T cells from PBMCs. The receptor set was obtained from a man between 18 and 29 years old in good health. Some clones in this sample may be carry-over from other donors' samples.

The sample holds a few counts of this clone. The rearrangement uses TRBV5-6 and TRBJ1-5; 7 bases fit TRBD1. Germline V lookup: CDR1 SGHDT, CDR2 YYEEEE. The V and J ends lost 4 bases and 5 bases, in that order; junction bases with no gene match: 3. This CDR3 contains 13 residues. In DNA form, the CDR3 reads TGTGCCAGCAGCACAGGGGCTTATCAGCCCCAGCATTTT. This sequence encodes CASSTGAYQPQHF. The full variable domain, completed using reference TRBV5-6 and TRBJ1-5, is DAGVTQSPTHLIKTRGQQVTLRCSPKSGHDTVSWYQQALGQGPQFIFQYYEEEERQRGNFPDRFSGHQFPNYSSELNVNALLLGDSALYLCASSTGAYQPQHFGDGTRLSIL.

The chain has TRBV11-2 and TRBJ2-7; no clear D gene. The CDR3 sequence is 13 residues long. Germline assignment: CDR1 SGHAT and CDR2 FQNNGV. Trimming took off 5 bases at V and 3 bases at J, with 11 bases between the two ends. Here the CDR3 reads CASSPPGFYEQYF. CDR3 in DNA: TGTGCCAGCAGCCCCCCGGGCTTCTACGAGCAGTACTTC.

This clone has a single count. CDR3 protein: CASSQRGGGIQETQYF. In DNA, the CDR3 is TGTGCCAGCAGTCAAAGAGGCGGGGGGATCCAAGAGACCCAGTACTTC. This chain links TRBV7-3 with TRBJ2-5; 8 nucleotides line up with TRBD2. J lost 1 base, V lost 6 bases, and 10 bases had no gene match. This CDR3 has 16 amino acids. In germline, CDR1 is SGHTA, CDR2 FQGTGA.

The chain carries TRBV9 and TRBJ1-2; D gene unclear. The CDR3 is made up of 13 amino acids. CDR1 SGDLS and CDR2 YYNGEE come from the germline V gene. V was clipped by 4 bases and J by 12 bases, with 19 bases between them. In DNA form, the CDR3 reads TGTGCCAGCAGCCCTCTCCTGCGGGAAGGACACACCTTC. This gives the protein CASSPLLREGHTF.

This clone was found once. The CDR3 DNA follows: TGTGCCAGCAGCTTAGCGGACCCCGGGGAGCTGTTTTTT. Translated, it gives CASSLADPGELFF. This chain uses TRBV7-9 with TRBJ2-2; unclear D gene. Germline-derived CDR1 and CDR2 are SEHNR and FQNEAQ (reference sequence). Trimming took 0 bases from V and 6 from J, leaving 5 bases between them. The CDR3 is made up of 13 amino acids.

The J gene is TRBJ2-7, the V gene TRBV29-1; 9 bases fit TRBD1. There are 14 residues in the CDR3. V shed 6 bases and J 3 bases; nucleotides not matched to a gene: 9. The germline CDR1 and CDR2 sequences are SQVTM and ANQGSEA. CDR3 nucleotides: TGCAGCGTCCTACAGGGGGCTCCCCACTACGAGCAGTACTTC. Amino acids: CSVLQGAPHYEQYF.

The chain uses TRBV11-2 and TRBJ2-1; D is perhaps TRBD1 or TRBD2 (6 bases each). This CDR3 contains 17 residues. Germline CDR1 is SGHAT and CDR2 is FQNNGV. The V and J ends lost 5 bases and 1 base respectively, with 18 bases between them. The CDR3 region has the DNA TGTGCCAGCAGCATAGGGGGGTTGGGCAGTTCCTACAATGAGCAGTTCTTC. It translates to CASSIGGLGSSYNEQFF.

The genes are TRBV6-1 and TRBJ2-7; D unresolved. CDR1 is MNHNS, CDR2 SASEGT, per germline. V lost 1 base to trimming and J lost 9 bases, with 10 bases between them. The CDR3 loop spans 12 amino acids. CDR3 in DNA: TGTGCCAGCAGTGAAGGTTATTGGCGGCAGTACTTC. This encodes CASSEGYWRQYF.

A remark on this clone: Other nucleotide sequences in the sample specify the same CDR3. The chain has TRBV27 and TRBJ1-1, with D possibly matching TRBD1 (5 bases). Germline CDR1 is MNHEY and CDR2 is SMNVEV (reference sequence). The V end was cut by 1 base, the J end by 4 bases, with 7 bases between. The CDR3 has 13 amino acids. The CDR3 DNA sequence: TGTGCCAGCAGTTTATACCAGGGCACTGAAGCTTTCTTT. As protein: CASSLYQGTEAFF.

V gene TRBV30 combines with J gene TRBJ1-2, with D perhaps TRBD1 (5 bases). Per germline, CDR1 GTSNPN and CDR2 SVGIG (reference sequence). The CDR3 runs 13 residues. Trimming left V 3 bases short and J 3 bases short, with 11 bases between. This CDR3 reads CAWRAPGDYGYTF. CDR3 DNA: TGTGCCTGGAGGGCCCCGGGGGACTATGGCTACACCTTC.

On this clone itself: This same CDR3 is encoded by further DNA sequences in the sample. The chain uses TRBV9 and TRBJ2-1, with unresolved D. Germline loops: CDR1 SGDLS, CDR2 YYNGEE. The CDR3 has 12 residues. Trimming pared 2 bases from V and 10 bases from J, leaving 10 bases between. The CDR3 DNA sequence: TGTGCCAGCAGCGTTTCCGGGCCCGAGCAGTTCTTC. Translating it yields CASSVSGPEQFF.

The CDR3 DNA is TGCGCCAGCAGCTTTTCGACCCCCGGAGGGGAAAAACTGTTTTTT. Residues: CASSFSTPGGEKLFF. V gene TRBV5-1 combines with J gene TRBJ1-4; no clear D gene. CDR3 length: 15 amino acids. The germline V and J ends were trimmed by 2 bases and 8 bases, with 16 bases remaining between them. Germline CDR1 is SGHRS and CDR2 is YFSETQ.

The rearrangement links TRBV6-5 to TRBJ2-2, with no clear D. CDR3 length: 13 amino acids. The germline gives CDR1 MNHEY, CDR2 SVGAGI. With 5 bases removed from V and 7 bases from J, the gap between germline ends came to 11 bases. CDR3 DNA: TGTGCCAGCAGTCCTTTTGGGATCGGGGAGCTGTTTTTT. Residues: CASSPFGIGELFF.

The rearrangement uses TRBV6-1 and TRBJ1-1, with D hard to call. V dropped 1 base and J dropped 9 bases, with 9 bases sitting between them. CDR1 MNHNS and CDR2 SASEGT come from the germline V gene. This CDR3 region has 12 residues. CDR3 nucleotides: TGTGCCAGCAGTGAAGGTCCAGTAAAAGCTTTCTTT. This gives the protein CASSEGPVKAFF.

As concerns this clone: The limits of the CDR3 on the DNA are not certain, so only TCRdb's listed CDR3 is given. Different DNA sequences within this sample yield the same CDR3. This chain joins TRBV27 and TRBJ2-1; the table gives TRBD2 as D, unverified against the DNA. The CDR3 adds up to 15 amino acids, both ends counted. Germline loops: CDR1 MNHEY, CDR2 SMNVEV (reference sequence). Here the CDR3 reads CASSSSGGAYNEQFF.

This chain uses TRBV28 with TRBJ1-2; possible D gene TRBD1, 5 bases. From germline, CDR1 is MDHEN and CDR2 SYDVKM. CDR3 length: 14 amino acids. Trimming pared 5 bases from V and 8 bases from J, leaving 18 bases between. CDR3 nucleotide sequence: TGTGCCAGCAGTCCCCAGGGCAGGGTCGGCGGCTACACCTTC. Amino acids: CASSPQGRVGGYTF.

CDR3 coding DNA: TGTGCCAGCAGCCCCCCGGGACTAGCGCGAGATGAGCAGTTCTTC. Its protein is CASSPPGLARDEQFF. The V call is TRBV7-9, the J call TRBJ2-1; 10 bases fit TRBD2. Losses at the gene ends were 5 bases for V and 8 bases for J; bases not matched to a gene: 9. Germline V gene lookup returns CDR1 SEHNR and CDR2 FQNEAQ (reference sequence). CDR3 size: 15 residues.

About this clone itself: The sample has other DNA sequences that encode this CDR3 too. The chain recombines TRBV18 with TRBJ2-2; D not certain. V dropped 3 bases and J dropped 0 bases, with 8 bases sitting between them. Germline V CDR1 and CDR2: KGHSH, LQKENI. The CDR3 covers 15 residues. Here the CDR3 reads CASSPLGTNTGELFF. CDR3 sequence (DNA): TGTGCCAGCTCACCCCTGGGAACGAACACCGGGGAGCTGTTTTTT.

V is TRBV27 and J is TRBJ2-5, with 7 nucleotides matching TRBD2. Germline trimming cut 3 bases from V and 5 bases from J; bases unmatched to any gene: 6. Germline V gene sequence: CDR1 MNHEY, CDR2 SMNVEV (reference sequence). The CDR3 loop spans 14 amino acids. CDR3 amino acids: CASSFGGWLETQYF. The CDR3 nucleotides are TGTGCCAGCAGTTTCGGGGGGTGGCTGGAGACCCAGTACTTC.

J is TRBJ2-3 and V is TRBV27, with D unclear. V lost 8 bases and J lost 5, with 8 bases in between. From germline, CDR1 is MNHEY and CDR2 SMNVEV (reference sequence). CDR3 length equals 11 residues. The CDR3 sequence: CASGTRDTQYF. The DNA for the CDR3 is TGTGCCAGCGGCACTCGAGATACGCAGTATTTT.

The V call is TRBV21-1, the J call TRBJ2-2; whether TRBD2, the table's D call, matches the DNA was not checked. TRBV21-1 is designated a pseudogene. CDR3 size: 15 residues. The DNA of the CDR3 is TGTGCCAGCAGCAAACCAGCCGGGGACACCGGGGAGCTGTTTTTT. It yields the protein CASSKPAGDTGELFF.

The chain employs TRBV2 and TRBJ1-1; 7 bases line up with TRBD1. CDR3 size: 16 residues. V shed 4 bases and J 1 base; nucleotides not matched to a gene: 9. CDR1 SNHLY and CDR2 FYNNEI come from the germline V gene. The CDR3 loop reads CASSAPSDRANTEAFF. CDR3 coding DNA: TGTGCCAGCAGTGCCCCTTCCGACAGGGCGAACACTGAAGCTTTCTTT. The complete variable domain, with remaining parts taken from reference TRBV2 and TRBJ1-1, reads EPEVTQTPSHQVTQMGQEVILRCVPISNHLYFYWYRQILGQKVEFLVSFYNNEISEKSEIFDDQFSVERPDGSNFTLKIRSTKLEDSAMYFCASSAPSDRANTEAFFGQGTRLTVV.

The chain employs TRBV5-1 and TRBJ2-7; no reliable D call. Trimming took 2 bases from V and 1 from J, leaving 10 bases between them. Germline V gives CDR1 SGHRS, CDR2 YFSETQ. The CDR3 loop spans 14 amino acids. This chain's CDR3 is CASSFGQASYEQYF. The CDR3 DNA follows: TGCGCCAGCAGCTTTGGGCAGGCATCCTACGAGCAGTACTTC.

The chain joins TRBV25-1 to TRBJ2-1; D might be TRBD2 (5 bases). Germline V CDR1 and CDR2: MGHDK, SYGVNS. The CDR3 length is 14 residues. Trimming stripped 2 bases from V and 6 bases from J, with 11 bases between. CDR3 in DNA: TGTGCCAGCAGTGAAGAGGGTTGGCTCAATGAGCAGTTCTTC. This sequence encodes CASSEEGWLNEQFF.

The chain combines TRBV27 with TRBJ1-5; D gene uncertain. The CDR3 length is 14 residues. From germline, CDR1 is MNHEY and CDR2 SMNVEV (reference sequence). The V end lost 2 bases, the J end lost 3 bases, and 8 bases lay between the germline ends. The CDR3 loop reads CASSLVGNNQPQHF. Here the CDR3 DNA reads TGTGCCAGCAGTTTAGTGGGGAACAATCAGCCCCAGCATTTT.

The chain uses TRBV5-6 and TRBJ2-2; TRBD2 matches at 9 bases. CDR1 and CDR2 (germline): SGHDT, YYEEEE. This CDR3 is 16 amino acids long. V trimming: 4 bases; J trimming: 7 bases; junction bases outside the gene matches: 11. The CDR3 DNA reads as TGTGCCAGCAGCAGTAGCGGGAGATTGATGGACGGGGAGCTGTTTTTT. Its translation is CASSSSGRLMDGELFF.

V is TRBV5-6 and J is TRBJ1-1; the match to TRBD1 covers 7 bases. Germline CDR1 is SGHDT and CDR2 is YYEEEE. J gave up 4 bases and V 3 bases, and 6 bases lay outside the gene matches. This CDR3 is built from 14 residues. The CDR3 nucleotides read TGTGCCAGCAGCTCCTTGACAGGGCCCACTGAAGCTTTCTTT. Translation: CASSSLTGPTEAFF.